These 20 T cell receptor beta chains came from one sample sequenced in a study of blood T cell repertoires in COVID-19. Clones were sequenced by immunoSEQ multiplex PCR, and TCRdb holds only the in-frame ones, with some missing. The sample holds 150,000 to 200,000 clones, about three quarters seen once. Sequenced input: peripheral blood. Source of these receptors: a man in his 70s with acute or convalescent COVID-19.

The chain employs TRBV19 and TRBJ2-2, with D possibly being TRBD2 (6 bases). CDR1 is LNHDA and CDR2 is SQIVND in the germline V gene (reference sequence). Trimming cost V 6 bases and J 7 bases, with 18 bases left between them. This CDR3 contains 15 residues. The CDR3 DNA sequence: TGTGCCAGTAGCCCCACACCCGATAGCGGCGGGGAGCTGTTTTTT. The encoded protein is CASSPTPDSGGELFF. Filled out from reference TRBV19 and TRBJ2-2, the complete variable domain reads DGGITQSPKYLFRKEGQNVTLSCEQNLNHDAMYWYRQDPGQGLRLIYYSQIVNDFQKGDIAEGYSVSREKKESFPLTVTSAQKNPTAFYLCASSPTPDSGGELFFGEGSRLTVL.

This chain joins TRBV7-8 and TRBJ1-2; tentatively, D is TRBD1 (6 bases). V lost 5 bases and J 5 bases, leaving 9 bases between the germline ends. Germline assignment: CDR1 SGHVS and CDR2 FQNEAQ. The CDR3 has 12 amino acids. The chain's CDR3 is CASSRTAYGYTF. CDR3 coding DNA: TGTGCCAGCAGCCGGACAGCGTATGGCTACACCTTC.

J is TRBJ2-3 and V is TRBV4-2, with TRBD2 as a possible D gene (7 bases). V dropped 2 bases and J dropped 0 bases, with 12 bases sitting between them. Germline V gene lookup returns CDR1 LGHNA and CDR2 YNFKEQ. This CDR3 contains 16 residues. The CDR3 loop is CASSQSGGGSTDTQYF. CDR3 in DNA: TGTGCCAGCAGCCAATCGGGCGGGGGCAGCACAGATACGCAGTATTTT.

Comments on this clone: Sequence at one end of the junction differs from germline and may be a read error. The CDR3, as DNA: TGTGCCGGCAGTTCCGCTTTGGGAGCCACCGGGGAGCTGTTTTTT. It translates to CAGSSALGATGELFF. This rearrangement joins TRBV9 to TRBJ2-2, with a weak D call TRBD2 (5 bases). This CDR3 is 15 amino acids long. Germline-derived CDR1 and CDR2 are SGDLS and YYNGEE.

V usage is TRBV2 and J usage is TRBJ2-7; perhaps TRBD1 as D (6 bases). The CDR3 spans 13 residues. The V gene's germline CDR1 is SNHLY and CDR2 FYNNEI. V was clipped by 6 bases and J by 5 bases, with 14 bases between them. The CDR3 DNA follows: TGTGCCAGCAGGGTTACAGGGTCTCACGAGCAGTACTTC. This codes for CASRVTGSHEQYF.

This clone showed up just a few times. V gene TRBV4-3 combines with J gene TRBJ1-2; D not certain. This CDR3 has 14 amino acids. V was pared by 0 bases and J by 2 bases, with 7 bases between. Germline CDR1 reads LGHNA; CDR2 reads YSLEER. DNA of the CDR3: TGCGCCAGCAGCCAAGATTGGCAGAACTATGGCTACACCTTC. Protein: CASSQDWQNYGYTF.

The V gene is TRBV7-8, the J gene TRBJ1-1; D gene uncertain. Germline V gene data show CDR1 as SGHVS and CDR2 as FQNEAQ. Trimming removed 1 base at V and 6 bases at J, with 15 bases between. There are 15 residues in the CDR3. The CDR3 is CASSLDLGGLSEAFF. CDR3 nucleotide sequence: TGTGCCAGCAGCTTAGATTTGGGCGGACTTTCTGAAGCTTTCTTT.

This clone was counted ten times or more. The V and J genes are TRBV7-2 and TRBJ2-7, with 8 nucleotides matching TRBD1. V shed 4 bases and J 6 bases; nucleotides not matched to a gene: 5. Germline-derived CDR1 and CDR2 are SGHTA and FQGNSA. The CDR3 is 13 amino acids. The CDR3 DNA sequence: TGTGCCAGCAGCTGGACAGGGAATGGCGAGCAGTACTTC. It translates to CASSWTGNGEQYF.

The chain uses TRBV19 and TRBJ1-5; possible D gene TRBD1, 5 bases. The CDR3 spans 14 residues. The germline V gene has CDR1 LNHDA and CDR2 SQIVND (reference sequence). V was pared by 10 bases and J by 1 base, with 14 bases between. The CDR3 DNA reads as TGTGCCACTATAAGTGGGGGGAGCAATCAGCCCCAGCATTTT. This encodes CATISGGSNQPQHF.

This rearrangement joins TRBV14 to TRBJ2-3; D may be TRBD1 (5 bases). V was pared by 7 bases and J by 5 bases, with 13 bases between. The CDR3 is 13 residues long. CDR1 and CDR2 (germline): SGHDN, FVKESK. CDR3 DNA: TGTGCCAGCACACCAGGGAATGGAGATACGCAGTATTTT. This sequence encodes CASTPGNGDTQYF.

The chain has TRBV4-1 and TRBJ1-1; maybe TRBD1 (6 bases). V dropped 0 bases and J dropped 2 bases, with 10 bases sitting between them. Germline V CDR1 and CDR2: MGHRA, YSYEKL. The CDR3 runs to 15 residues. CDR3 coding DNA: TGCGCCAGCAGCCAAGAAACAGGGAGCAACACTGAAGCTTTCTTT. Its translation is CASSQETGSNTEAFF.

This chain connects TRBV19 to TRBJ2-1, with TRBD2 matching 7 bases. Trimming cost V 6 bases and J 8 bases; bases outside gene matches: 7. Germline loops: CDR1 LNHDA, CDR2 SQIVND (reference sequence). The CDR3 has 13 amino acids. In DNA form, the CDR3 reads TGTGCCAGTAGGCTCGCGGGAGTCGATGAGCAGTTCTTC. Translating it yields CASRLAGVDEQFF.

V is TRBV6-1 and J is TRBJ2-7; weak D call: TRBD2 (5 bases). Germline V gene sequence: CDR1 MNHNS, CDR2 SASEGT. This CDR3 region has 15 residues. The germline V and J ends were trimmed by 1 base and 5 bases, with 15 bases remaining between them. The CDR3 DNA follows: TGTGCCAGCAGTGAAGGTCAGAGGCTAGCCCACGAGCAGTACTTC. Amino acid sequence: CASSEGQRLAHEQYF.

The V and J genes are TRBV27 and TRBJ2-3, with D tentatively TRBD2 (6 bases). The CDR3 contains 15 residues. Germline V CDR1 and CDR2: MNHEY, SMNVEV (reference sequence). Trimming took off 7 bases at V and 1 base at J, with 15 bases between the two ends. In nucleotides, the CDR3 is TGTGCCAGCAATCTCTACTCTAGCGGCACAGATACGCAGTATTTT. Protein sequence: CASNLYSSGTDTQYF.

This chain joins TRBV19 and TRBJ2-3; no clear D. Germline lookup yields CDR1 LNHDA and CDR2 SQIVND (reference sequence). V shed 7 bases and J shed 0 bases, with 14 bases lying between them. The CDR3 length is 15 residues. The CDR3 spells CASNPQATSTDTQYF. The CDR3 DNA reads as TGTGCCAGTAACCCCCAAGCAACTAGCACAGATACGCAGTATTTT.

V usage is TRBV19 and J usage is TRBJ2-7, with 11 positions matching TRBD2. Unmatched junction bases numbered 7, after V lost 3 bases and J lost 6 bases. Germline assignment: CDR1 LNHDA and CDR2 SQIVND (reference sequence). This CDR3 has 15 amino acids. The CDR3, as DNA: TGTGCCAGTAGTATCTATACTAGCGGGGGTGGCGAGCAGTACTTC. Translated: CASSIYTSGGGEQYF.

This rearrangement joins TRBV5-1 to TRBJ1-4; D possibly corresponds to TRBD1 (5 bases). Germline V CDR1 and CDR2: SGHRS, YFSETQ. Trimming left V 2 bases short and J 6 bases short, with 20 bases between. The CDR3 has 17 amino acids. The CDR3 spells CASSFGRTPRIDEKLFF. For the CDR3, the DNA is TGCGCCAGCAGCTTCGGGCGGACACCCCGAATTGATGAAAAACTGTTTTTT.

J is TRBJ2-3 and V is TRBV11-3; D remains ambiguous. This CDR3 contains 14 residues. V dropped 3 bases and J dropped 4 bases, with 11 bases sitting between them. The V gene's germline CDR1 is SGHNT and CDR2 YENEEA. CDR3 in DNA: TGTGCCAGCAGCTTTACAGATGTGTCAGATACGCAGTATTTT. This sequence encodes CASSFTDVSDTQYF.

This clone was observed a single time. The rearrangement joins TRBV7-9 to TRBJ1-2; D perhaps matches TRBD1 (6 bases). CDR1 is SEHNR and CDR2 is FQNEAQ in the germline V gene (reference sequence). V gave up 3 bases and J gave up 7 bases, with 18 bases separating them. The CDR3 loop spans 15 amino acids. The CDR3 region is CASSLEGGGVPGYTF. The CDR3 DNA reads as TGTGCCAGCAGCTTGGAGGGGGGAGGGGTCCCTGGCTACACCTTC.

J is TRBJ2-1 and V is TRBV9; D is unclear. Germline V gene sequence: CDR1 SGDLS, CDR2 YYNGEE. V was clipped by 4 bases and J by 0 bases, with 14 bases between them. This CDR3 contains 16 residues. CDR3 sequence reads: CASSPRGHHSYNEQFF. The CDR3, as DNA: TGTGCCAGCAGCCCCCGTGGCCACCACTCCTACAATGAGCAGTTCTTC.